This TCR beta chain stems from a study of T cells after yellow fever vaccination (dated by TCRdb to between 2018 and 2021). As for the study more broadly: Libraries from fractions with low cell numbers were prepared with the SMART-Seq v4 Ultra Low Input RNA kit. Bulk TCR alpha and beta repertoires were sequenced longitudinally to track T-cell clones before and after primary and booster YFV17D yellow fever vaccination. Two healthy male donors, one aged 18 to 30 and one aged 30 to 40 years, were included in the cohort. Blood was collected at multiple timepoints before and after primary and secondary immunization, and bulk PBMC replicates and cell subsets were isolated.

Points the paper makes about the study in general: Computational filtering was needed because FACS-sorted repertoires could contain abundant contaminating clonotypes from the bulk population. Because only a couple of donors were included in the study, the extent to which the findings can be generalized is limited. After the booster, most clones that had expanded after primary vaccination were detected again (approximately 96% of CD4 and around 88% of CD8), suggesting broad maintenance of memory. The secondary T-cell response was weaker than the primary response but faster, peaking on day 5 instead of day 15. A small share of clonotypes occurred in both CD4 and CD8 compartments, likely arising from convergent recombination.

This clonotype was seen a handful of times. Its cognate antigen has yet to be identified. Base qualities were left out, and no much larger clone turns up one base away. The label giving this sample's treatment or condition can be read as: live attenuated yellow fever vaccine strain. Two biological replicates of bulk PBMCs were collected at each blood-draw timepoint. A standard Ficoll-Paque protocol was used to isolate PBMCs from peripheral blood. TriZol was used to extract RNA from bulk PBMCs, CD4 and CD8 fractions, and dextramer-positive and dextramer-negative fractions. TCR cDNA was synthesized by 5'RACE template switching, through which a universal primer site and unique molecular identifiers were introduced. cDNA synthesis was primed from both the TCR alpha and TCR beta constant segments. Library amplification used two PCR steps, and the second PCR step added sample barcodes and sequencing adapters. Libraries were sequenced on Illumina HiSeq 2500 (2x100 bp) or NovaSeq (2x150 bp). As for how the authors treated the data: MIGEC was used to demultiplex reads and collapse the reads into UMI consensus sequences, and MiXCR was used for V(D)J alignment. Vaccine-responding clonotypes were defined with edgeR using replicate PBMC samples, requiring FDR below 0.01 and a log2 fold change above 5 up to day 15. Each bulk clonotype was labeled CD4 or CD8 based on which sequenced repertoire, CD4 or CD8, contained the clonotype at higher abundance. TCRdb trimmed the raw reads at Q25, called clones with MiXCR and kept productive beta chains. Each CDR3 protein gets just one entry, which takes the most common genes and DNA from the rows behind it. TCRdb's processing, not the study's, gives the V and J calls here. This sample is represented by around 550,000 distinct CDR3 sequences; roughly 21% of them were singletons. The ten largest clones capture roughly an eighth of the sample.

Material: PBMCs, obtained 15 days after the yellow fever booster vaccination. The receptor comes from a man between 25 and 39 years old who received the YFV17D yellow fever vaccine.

Read as DNA, the sequence is TGTGCCAGCAGTACAGGGGGACAGTTCAATGAGCAGTTCTTC. It encodes CASSTGGQFNEQFF. The chain is made from TRBV6-1 and TRBJ2-1; TRBD1 agrees with 8 junctional bases. From the germline V gene, CDR1 is MNHNS and CDR2 is SASEGT. The CDR3 sequence holds 14 residues, the cysteine and phenylalanine included. Kept here is only the CDR3 DNA, which spans 42 bases and is read in frame from base 1. The V end gives up 5 bases and the J end 6 bases, leaving 6 bases in the junction not matched to a gene.